A single sample is the source of the 26 T cell receptor beta chains below, sequenced in a study of shared clonotypes between healthy human individuals. Assay used: immunoSEQ multiplex PCR; TCRdb lists only in-frame clones, some missing. The profile covers some 2.1 million clones, with 90% to 95% appearing a single time and 0.13% taken by the ten largest. Sequencing input: naive CD4+ T cells sorted from blood. Regarding subset: CD45RA+ positively selected. The source of these receptors is a man aged 18 to 30 in good health.

The gene calls are TRBV5-6 and TRBJ1-5; TRBD1 matches at 7 bases. V shed 0 bases and J 1 base; nucleotides not matched to a gene: 10. This CDR3 contains 18 residues. Germline V lookup: CDR1 SGHDT, CDR2 YYEEEE. CDR3 protein: CASSLAGRGIKSNQPQHF. The CDR3 DNA reads as TGTGCCAGCAGCTTGGCCGGCAGGGGGATTAAGAGCAATCAGCCCCAGCATTTT.

The V and J genes are TRBV7-9 and TRBJ1-1; weak D call: TRBD1 (6 bases). CDR3 length: 11 residues. Germline V lookup: CDR1 SEHNR, CDR2 FQNEAQ (reference sequence). Trimming removed 4 bases at V and 10 bases at J, with 10 bases between. CDR3 DNA: TGTGCCAGCAGCTCACAGGGAGGAGCTTTCTTT. As protein: CASSSQGGAFF.

CDR3 amino acids: CASSLGQAVREQYF. The CDR3 region has the DNA TGTGCCAGCAGTTTAGGGCAGGCCGTACGGGAGCAGTACTTC. This chain links TRBV27 with TRBJ2-7; D unresolved. The V end was cut by 2 bases, the J end by 7 bases, with 15 bases between. Germline V gene lookup returns CDR1 MNHEY and CDR2 SMNVEV (reference sequence). The CDR3 contains 14 residues.

The chain is built from TRBV2 and TRBJ1-6; 7 positions match TRBD1. Germline CDR1 is SNHLY and CDR2 is FYNNEI. The CDR3 is made up of 14 amino acids. The J segment lost 10 bases and the V segment lost 2 bases, leaving 5 bases of the junction unmatched. CDR3 sequence: CASSEWAGGSPLHF. The CDR3 DNA sequence: TGTGCCAGCAGTGAATGGGCAGGGGGGTCACCCCTCCACTTT.

The chain joins TRBV9 to TRBJ2-7; possible D gene TRBD1, 7 bases. The CDR3 covers 15 residues. V lost 0 bases and J lost 4, with 14 bases in between. Germline V gene data show CDR1 as SGDLS and CDR2 as YYNGEE. DNA of the CDR3: TGTGCCAGCAGCGTAGAGGGGGGACAGCGATACGAGCAGTACTTC. It specifies CASSVEGGQRYEQYF.

As concerns this clone: The same CDR3 arises from other DNA sequences in this sample as well. V is TRBV4-3 and J is TRBJ1-2; D gene uncertain. This CDR3 region has 14 residues. V was trimmed by 0 bases and J by 4 bases, leaving 9 bases between them. Germline V gene sequence: CDR1 LGHNA, CDR2 YSLEER. The CDR3 DNA follows: TGCGCCAGCAGCCAAGAGGAGGGAAGCTATGGCTACACCTTC. Its protein is CASSQEEGSYGYTF.

The gene calls are TRBV27 and TRBJ2-3; TRBD2 agrees at 7 bases. The CDR3 length is 14 residues. Germline V gene data show CDR1 as MNHEY and CDR2 as SMNVEV (reference sequence). With 6 bases clipped from V and 2 bases from J, the junction kept 5 bases outside the gene matches. In nucleotides, the CDR3 is TGTGCCAGCAGCAAAGCGGGGTTCACAGATACGCAGTATTTT. This gives the protein CASSKAGFTDTQYF.

Regarding this clone: The junction differs from germline at one of its ends, possibly a read error. J is TRBJ2-7 and V is TRBV7-7; 9 bases agree with TRBD2. The CDR3 extends over 12 amino acids. CDR1 and CDR2 (germline): SSHAT, FNYEAQ (reference sequence). The CDR3 DNA reads as TGTGCTAGCAGCCCAAGCGGGGGGGAGCAGTACTTC. Translating it yields CASSPSGGEQYF. Based on the CDR3 plus reference TRBV7-7 and TRBJ2-7, the full variable domain is GAGVSQSPRYKVTKRGQDVTLRCDPISSHATLYWYQQALGQGPEFLTYFNYEAQPDKSGLPSDRFSAERPEGSISTLTIQRTEQRDSAMYRCASSPSGGEQYFGPGTRLTVT.

This rearrangement joins TRBV9 to TRBJ2-3; possibly TRBD2 for D (6 bases). V lost 0 bases, J lost 1 base, and 9 bases lay in between. Germline values: CDR1 SGDLS, CDR2 YYNGEE. CDR3 length: 15 amino acids. The chain's CDR3 is CASSVEEGGTDTQYF. The CDR3 bases are TGTGCCAGCAGCGTAGAGGAGGGTGGCACAGATACGCAGTATTTT.

The chain recombines TRBV5-6 with TRBJ2-4; 7 bases agree with TRBD1. Germline V CDR1 and CDR2: SGHDT, YYEEEE. The CDR3 is made up of 17 amino acids. With V trimmed by 4 bases and J by 1 base, 11 bases remained unmatched. The CDR3 DNA reads as TGTGCCAGCAGCACCACCACAGGGGTCATGGCCAAAAACATTCAGTACTTC. This translates into CASSTTTGVMAKNIQYF.

The chain links TRBV2 to TRBJ2-5; 9 nucleotides align to TRBD2. Germline V lookup: CDR1 SNHLY, CDR2 FYNNEI. V gave up 6 bases and J gave up 3 bases; unmatched junction bases: 5. The CDR3 consists of 14 residues. The CDR3 region is CASSYSGSKETQYF. The CDR3 DNA sequence: TGTGCCAGCAGCTATAGCGGGAGTAAAGAGACCCAGTACTTC.

The J gene is TRBJ1-1, the V gene TRBV18; D unclear. The CDR3 consists of 15 residues. Germline CDR1 is KGHSH and CDR2 is LQKENI. Trimming pared 0 bases from V and 1 base from J, leaving 9 bases between. In DNA form, the CDR3 reads TGTGCCAGCTCACCACCGGTCAGGCAGAACACTGAAGCTTTCTTT. Amino acids: CASSPPVRQNTEAFF.

This chain links TRBV5-8 with TRBJ1-5; TRBD1 aligns across 9 bases. Germline V CDR1 and CDR2: SGHTS, YDEGEE. The CDR3 length is 15 residues. The ends lost 6 bases at V and 3 bases at J; junction bases unmatched: 7. CDR3 loop: CASTPDRGDNQPQHF. CDR3 bases: TGTGCCAGCACCCCGGACAGGGGTGACAATCAGCCCCAGCATTTT.

The V gene is TRBV5-6, the J gene TRBJ1-1, with D perhaps TRBD1 (5 bases). CDR3 length: 17 amino acids. Germline V gives CDR1 SGHDT, CDR2 YYEEEE. Trimming pared 1 base from V and 0 bases from J, leaving 16 bases between. CDR3 in DNA: TGTGCCAGCAGCTTGCGGACAAACCGGGGCGTGAACACTGAAGCTTTCTTT. Translated: CASSLRTNRGVNTEAFF.

This clone was seen once. The chain uses TRBV28 and TRBJ2-7, with D perhaps matching TRBD2 (6 bases). The CDR3 is 10 residues long. The ends were cut back, 4 bases at V and 10 bases at J, with 8 bases in the middle. Germline assignment: CDR1 MDHEN and CDR2 SYDVKM. The CDR3 sequence is CASSSGLQYF. Written as DNA, the CDR3 is TGTGCCAGCAGTTCCGGACTACAGTACTTC.

V and J are TRBV30 and TRBJ1-1; possibly TRBD1 for D (5 bases). The CDR3 contains 13 residues. V was shortened by 2 bases and J by 5 bases, with 12 bases between the two germline ends. Germline assignment: CDR1 GTSNPN and CDR2 SVGIG (reference sequence). In nucleotides, the CDR3 is TGTGCCTGGAGTTTGATGGGGGGGACTGAAGCTTTCTTT. Translation gives CAWSLMGGTEAFF.

The chain employs TRBV7-9 and TRBJ1-1; a weak D match, TRBD1 (6 bases). The germline V gene has CDR1 SEHNR and CDR2 FQNEAQ (reference sequence). The CDR3 runs 11 residues. V lost 2 bases and J 11 bases, leaving 9 bases between the germline ends. This CDR3 is CASSLQGQAFF. The DNA of the CDR3 is TGTGCCAGCAGCTTACAGGGGCAGGCTTTCTTT.

V and J are TRBV5-1 and TRBJ1-5; tentative D call: TRBD1 (6 bases). V was cut by 6 bases and J by 7 bases, with 11 bases left in between. The CDR3 sequence is 12 residues long. Germline V gives CDR1 SGHRS, CDR2 YFSETQ. The CDR3 loop reads CASIQGGQPQHF. DNA of the CDR3: TGCGCCAGCATACAGGGTGGCCAGCCCCAGCATTTT. Based on the CDR3 plus reference TRBV5-1 and TRBJ1-5, the full variable domain is KAGVTQTPRYLIKTRGQQVTLSCSPISGHRSVSWYQQTPGQGLQFLFEYFSETQRNKGNFPGRFSGRQFSNSRSEMNVSTLELGDSALYLCASIQGGQPQHFGDGTRLSIL.

In its sample, this clone was seen once. This rearrangement joins TRBV6-1 to TRBJ1-5; 10 bases fit TRBD1. From germline, CDR1 is MNHNS and CDR2 SASEGT. V shed 6 bases and J 2 bases; nucleotides not matched to a gene: 4. This CDR3 has 15 amino acids. The CDR3 spells CASRAGTGGNQPQHF. In DNA form, the CDR3 reads TGTGCCAGCAGAGCCGGGACAGGGGGCAATCAGCCCCAGCATTTT.

Turning to this clone: The identical CDR3 is also encoded by other nucleotide sequences in the sample. The chain couples TRBV5-1 to TRBJ2-7; 9 nucleotides agree with TRBD1. CDR1 is SGHRS, CDR2 YFSETQ, per germline. With 5 bases clipped from V and 3 bases from J, the junction kept 6 bases outside the gene matches. CDR3 length: 14 amino acids. CDR3 nucleotide sequence: TGCGCCAGCAGTCCAGGGACAGGGATCTACGAGCAGTACTTC. Translated, it gives CASSPGTGIYEQYF.

The CDR3 spells CASSLSGGQGTEAFF. The CDR3 DNA follows: TGTGCCAGCAGTTTATCCGGGGGCCAGGGCACTGAAGCTTTCTTT. The chain recombines TRBV28 with TRBJ1-1; maybe TRBD1 (6 bases). V was pared by 1 base and J by 4 bases, with 13 bases between. CDR3 length: 15 residues. Germline values: CDR1 MDHEN, CDR2 SYDVKM.

This chain joins TRBV4-1 and TRBJ2-7; D may correspond to TRBD1 or TRBD2 (6 bases each). This CDR3 spans 15 amino acids. V was pared by 5 bases and J by 4 bases, with 18 bases between. The germline gives CDR1 MGHRA, CDR2 YSYEKL. The DNA for the CDR3 is TGCGCCAGCAGCGCAGGGGCGGGGAAAGGGTACGAGCAGTACTTC. Residues: CASSAGAGKGYEQYF.

This rearrangement joins TRBV6-1 to TRBJ2-5; no reliable D call. The V end was cut by 6 bases, the J end by 0 bases, with 14 bases between. CDR1 and CDR2 from the germline V gene are MNHNS and SASEGT. The CDR3 runs to 15 residues. In DNA form, the CDR3 reads TGTGCCAGCAGGAGCCGCCGGGTTCACCAAGAGACCCAGTACTTC. Translation: CASRSRRVHQETQYF.

The V and J genes are TRBV5-1 and TRBJ2-2; 11 nucleotides agree with TRBD1. The CDR3 totals 16 residues. V shed 1 base and J 7 bases; nucleotides not matched to a gene: 6. Germline assignment: CDR1 SGHRS and CDR2 YFSETQ. The CDR3 sequence: CASSLPPGQGVGELFF. CDR3 DNA sequence: TGCGCCAGCAGCTTGCCCCCGGGACAGGGGGTCGGGGAGCTGTTTTTT.

The chain carries TRBV5-1 and TRBJ2-7, with TRBD1 matching 7 bases. CDR3 size: 16 residues. CDR1 SGHRS and CDR2 YFSETQ come from the germline V gene. The J segment lost 1 base and the V segment lost 4 bases, leaving 11 bases of the junction unmatched. The CDR3 DNA reads as TGCGCCAGCAGCGGCAGGACAGGTGTCGGTTCCTACGAGCAGTACTTC. Its protein is CASSGRTGVGSYEQYF.

The rearrangement joins TRBV7-3 to TRBJ2-2; 8 positions agree with TRBD1. Germline V gene sequence: CDR1 SGHTA, CDR2 FQGTGA. The CDR3 consists of 16 residues. Germline trimming cut 1 base from V and 7 bases from J; bases unmatched to any gene: 8. The CDR3 sequence: CASSLMSGTGGGELFF. The CDR3, as DNA: TGTGCCAGCAGCTTAATGTCCGGGACAGGAGGCGGGGAGCTGTTTTTT. Combining the CDR3 with reference TRBV7-3 and TRBJ2-2 gives the whole variable domain GAGVSQTPSNKVTEKGKYVELRCDPISGHTALYWYRQSLGQGPEFLIYFQGTGAADDSGLPNDRFFAVRPEGSVSTLKIQRTERGDSAVYLCASSLMSGTGGGELFFGEGSRLTVL.